The sequence of this T cell receptor beta chain was determined in a study of T cells in Graves' hyperthyroidism and ophthalmopathy. This clonotype was counted many times. CDR3 size: 18 residues. CDR1 MGHRA and CDR2 YSYEKL come from the germline V gene. V shed 1 base, J shed 4 bases, and the junction held 15 bases outside the gene matches. RNA transcripts gave rise to amplified TCR beta CDR3 regions. The TCR CDR3 first-round RT-PCR relied on the HTBI primer set. TCRdb re-called the multiplex PCR reads with MiXCR, one entry per CDR3 protein. This table holds a few hundred thousand distinct CDR3 sequences, around 42% found once.

The receptor comes from an adult woman with Graves' disease, either hyperthyroidism or ophthalmopathy (not recorded which). The chain has TRBV4-1 and TRBJ1-1; the match to TRBD1 covers 7 bases. The sequencing sample was made of peripheral blood or thyroid tissue (not recorded which). CDR3 protein: CASSQAFAGGMVGTEAFF. CDR3 coding DNA: TGCGCCAGCAGCCAAGCTTTTGCAGGGGGAATGGTGGGCACTGAAGCTTTCTTT.